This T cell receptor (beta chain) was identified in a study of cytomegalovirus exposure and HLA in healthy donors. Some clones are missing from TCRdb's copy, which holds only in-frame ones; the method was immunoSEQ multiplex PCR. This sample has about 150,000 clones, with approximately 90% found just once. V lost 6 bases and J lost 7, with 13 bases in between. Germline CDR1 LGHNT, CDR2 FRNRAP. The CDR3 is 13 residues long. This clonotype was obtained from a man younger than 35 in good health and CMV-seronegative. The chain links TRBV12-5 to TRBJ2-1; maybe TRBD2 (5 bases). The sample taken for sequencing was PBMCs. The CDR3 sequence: CASGLSGMNEQFF. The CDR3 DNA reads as TGTGCTAGTGGGTTATCGGGGATGAATGAGCAGTTCTTC. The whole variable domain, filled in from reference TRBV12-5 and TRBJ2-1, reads DARVTQTPRHKVTEMGQEVTMRCQPILGHNTVFWYRQTMMQGLELLAYFRNRAPLDDSGMPKDRFSAEMPDATLATLKIQPSEPRDSAVYFCASGLSGMNEQFFGPGTRLTVL.